The clone carrying this T cell receptor beta chain was recorded at least ten times. The sample belongs to a study of human T cells and chemical hapten exposure. About the research overall: Patients received weekly diphenylcyclopropenone doses to the scalp throughout the roughly 22-week study.

Time point reported: patch test 1, 2 weeks after DPC sensitization. The treatment here: therapeutic diphenylcyclopropenone sensitization with weekly scalp DPC. TCRdb passed the RACE reads through MiXCR, listing each CDR3 protein once. Altogether under 200,000 distinct CDR3 sequences are present, 13% to 15% being singletons, with the ten largest covering 1.5% to 2%. V lost 0 bases, J lost 7 bases, and 15 bases lay in between. The CDR3 covers 15 residues. Germline V lookup: CDR1 DFQATT, CDR2 SNEGSKA (reference sequence). The starting material was whole blood, obtained in connection with sensitization to the hapten diphenylcyclopropenone (DPC). The chain couples TRBV20-1 to TRBJ1-4; D unresolved. The receptor comes from a woman in her thirties with alopecia areata. Some clones in this sample may be carry-over from other donors' samples. The chain's CDR3 is CSARDRGKRGEKLFF. DNA for the CDR3: TGCAGTGCTAGAGATCGCGGCAAGCGGGGTGAAAAACTGTTTTTT.